This T cell receptor (beta chain) originates from a study of neurological immune-mediated disorders. This clonotype was observed many times. The antigen remains unidentified. The study's findings and limits: Private repertoires in all groups were suggested, as expanded clones shared no CDR3 amino acid sequences across subjects. The study phylogenetically grouped the repertoires of 18 of 34 multiple sclerosis patients into one related-CDR3 cluster, a possible signature.

The team produced cDNA through 5'RACE using 10-nucleotide random UMIs. One entry per CDR3 protein, called by TCRdb with MiXCR from the 5' RACE reads. The repertoire has about 92,000 distinct CDR3 sequences, roughly 3.5% of them found once; the top ten carry roughly 2.9%. Source material was 2 million unsorted PBMCs, stored at -80 °C in RNAlater. The sequence was collected from a woman aged 45 to 65 with multiple sclerosis. What was sequenced was PBMCs.

CDR3 loop: CSDPTSGVYNEQFF. The CDR3 DNA reads TGCAGTGACCCAACTAGCGGGGTGTACAATGAGCAGTTCTTC. This sequence joins TRBV20-1 and TRBJ2-1; 10 nucleotides align to TRBD2. Looked up from germline, CDR1 is DFQATT and CDR2 is SNEGSKA (reference sequence). J gave up 4 bases and V 7 bases, and 7 bases lay outside the gene matches. The CDR3 runs to 14 residues.